These T cell receptor beta chains were read from a single sample in a study of T cell responses to AZD1222 COVID-19 vaccine. Profiled with immunoSEQ multiplex PCR; TCRdb holds only in-frame clones, not every one. In the table there are about 76,000 clones, 70% to 80% of which are singletons. Specimen: peripheral blood, collected 28 days after the second dose of the MenACWY control vaccine. The receptors shown here come from an adult who received the MenACWY meningococcal vaccine as a control. Both conserved end residues are part of each CDR3. D genes are given only for firm matches. Size is stated for part of the rows, as once, few or many counts, or as a class when the clone is expanded.

J gene | clone size | V gene | D gene | CDR3 length | CDR3 DNA | CDR3 protein
TRBJ1-1 | once | TRBV11-2 | - | 14 | TGTGCCAGCAGCAGCCCAGGGCCGAACACTGAAGCTTTCTTT | CASSSPGPNTEAFF
TRBJ2-7 | - | TRBV7-8 | - | 17 | TGTGCCAGCAGCTTATTAGGATCGAACCAACTAAGCTACGAGCAGTACTTC | CASSLLGSNQLSYEQYF
TRBJ2-2 | - | TRBV7-9 | TRBD1 | 16 | TGTGCCAGCAGCTATACGACAGGGCGCGGCACCGGGGAGCTGTTTTTT | CASSYTTGRGTGELFF
TRBJ2-1 | - | TRBV5-1 | - | 16 | TGCGCCAGCAGCTTGGGTTCCTCCCGCTCCTACAATGAGCAGTTCTTC | CASSLGSSRSYNEQFF
TRBJ1-5 | - | TRBV5-8 | TRBD1 | 15 | TGTGCCAGCAGCTTAGGCAGGGGGTCCAATCAGCCCCAGCATTTT | CASSLGRGSNQPQHF
TRBJ2-3 | - | TRBV5-1 | - | 15 | TGCGCCAGCAGCTGGGGCCGGGGCGGCACAGATACGCAGTATTTT | CASSWGRGGTDTQYF
TRBJ1-1 | few | TRBV5-8 | - | 15 | TGTGCCAGCAGCCCCGGACTACGAGGGGTCACTGAAGCTTTCTTT | CASSPGLRGVTEAFF
TRBJ2-1 | - | TRBV9 | TRBD2 | 16 | TGTGCCAGCAGCGGAACTAGCGGGGGTAACTACAATGAGCAGTTCTTC | CASSGTSGGNYNEQFF
TRBJ2-5 | - | TRBV27 | - | 15 | TGTGCCAGCAGTCAACGCCCGTTTAGCCAAGAGACCCAGTACTTC | CASSQRPFSQETQYF
TRBJ1-2 | few | TRBV7-3 | - | 14 | TGTGCCAGCAGCCCCACGGGAGGGGACGGTGGCTACACCTTC | CASSPTGGDGGYTF
TRBJ1-5 | once | TRBV5-1 | - | 14 | TGCGCCAGCAGCTTGTCGGGGCCACCCCAGCCCCAGCATTTT | CASSLSGPPQPQHF
TRBJ1-1 | - | TRBV15 | - | 14 | TGTGCCACCAGTACTAGCAGGGAGATCACTGAAGCTTTCTTT | CATSTSREITEAFF
TRBJ2-7 | - | TRBV19 | TRBD1 | 15 | TGTGCCAGTAGTGCATATAACAGGGGGTCCTACGAGCAGTACTTC | CASSAYNRGSYEQYF
TRBJ1-1 | - | TRBV7-2 | - | 14 | TGTGCCAGCAGCTCAGGGGTGGGGGGCGTTGAAGCTTTCTTT | CASSSGVGGVEAFF
TRBJ2-7 | - | TRBV6-5 | - | 12 | TGTGCCAGCAGTTCTCCACCTAACGAGCAGTACTTC | CASSSPPNEQYF
TRBJ1-1 | - | TRBV11-2 | - | 18 | TGTGCCAGCAGCTTAGTGGATCTAATGCGGGGTGTCGGCACTGAAGCTTTCTTT | CASSLVDLMRGVGTEAFF
TRBJ2-7 | - | TRBV9 | - | 13 | TGTGCCAGCAGCGAGGCGGCGATGGGCGAGCAGTACTTC | CASSEAAMGEQYF
TRBJ2-1 | once | TRBV13 | TRBD1 | 15 | TGTGCCAGCAGCCAACGGGGACAGGGAGTCTATGAGCAGTTCTTC | CASSQRGQGVYEQFF
TRBJ2-7 | - | TRBV11-2 | - | 12 | TGTGCCAGCAGTCTAGCCGGGAACGAGCAGTACTTC | CASSLAGNEQYF
TRBJ1-6 | - | TRBV12-2 | - | 14 | TGTGCAAGTCGCTTAGAGTCACGCAATTCACCCCTCCACTTT | CASRLESRNSPLHF
TRBJ1-2 | few | TRBV6-1 | - | 13 | TGTGCCAGCAGTGAAACAGGGAAGTATGGCTACACCTTC | CASSETGKYGYTF
TRBJ2-1 | - | TRBV19 | - | 13 | TGTGCCAGTAGTCCTACGGGGAGGAATGAGCAGTTCTTC | CASSPTGRNEQFF
TRBJ2-7 | - | TRBV5-1 | - | 14 | TGCGCCAGCAGCTTCGCTAGCGACCCCTACGAGCAGTACTTC | CASSFASDPYEQYF
TRBJ1-1 | many | TRBV18 | - | 15 | TGTGCCAGCTCACCTACGGGAGGGGAGAACACTGAAGCTTTCTTT | CASSPTGGENTEAFF
TRBJ1-1 | - | TRBV12-3/TRBV12-4 | - | 13 | TGTGCCAGCAGTTTAGGCCTCACCTCTGAAGCTTTCTTT | CASSLGLTSEAFF
TRBJ2-1 | - | TRBV7-2 | - | 15 | TGTGCCAGCAGCTTAGTATTTGTAAGGGGCAATGAGCAGTTCTTC | CASSLVFVRGNEQFF
TRBJ2-2 | - | TRBV9 | - | 14 | TGTGCCAGCAGCGTAGTGCAGACTTCCGGGGAGCTGTTTTTT | CASSVVQTSGELFF
TRBJ1-5 | few | TRBV6-1 | - | 12 | TGTGCCAGCAGTGACAGCAATCAGCCCCAGCATTTT | CASSDSNQPQHF
TRBJ2-3 | - | TRBV30 | - | 11 | TGTGCCTGGAGTGTATTGGGTACGCAGTATTTT | CAWSVLGTQYF
TRBJ1-5 | - | TRBV27 | TRBD1 | 15 | TGTGCCAGCAGTTTACGGACAGGGAGCAATCAGCCCCAGCATTTT | CASSLRTGSNQPQHF
TRBJ1-1 | - | TRBV12-3/TRBV12-4 | - | 13 | TGTGCCAGCAGCAGATCAGGGGACACTGAAGCTTTCTTT | CASSRSGDTEAFF
TRBJ2-1 | - | TRBV19 | TRBD2 | 14 | TGTGCCAGTAGTATCCAGCGGGAGGGCAATGAGCAGTTCTTC | CASSIQREGNEQFF
TRBJ2-7 | few | TRBV2 | TRBD1 | 17 | TGTGCCAGCAGTGAAATCCCGGGGACAGTCCAGCCCTACGAGCAGTACTTC | CASSEIPGTVQPYEQYF
TRBJ2-3 | few | TRBV24-1 | - | 15 | TGTGCCACCAGTGATCAAGGGAAGAGCACAGATACGCAGTATTTT | CATSDQGKSTDTQYF
TRBJ2-1 | - | TRBV7-9 | - | 13 | TGTGCCAGCAGCTTTAGAGGGGGGGATGAGCAGTTCTTC | CASSFRGGDEQFF
TRBJ2-4 | - | TRBV4-2 | TRBD1 | 18 | TGTGCCAGCAGCCAAGAGTTCGGGACAGAGCTAGCCAAAAACATTCAGTACTTC | CASSQEFGTELAKNIQYF
TRBJ2-7 | - | TRBV7-9 | - | 14 | TGTGCCAGCAGTTTCTCAAGCCCCTCCTACGAGCAGTACTTC | CASSFSSPSYEQYF
TRBJ2-1 | - | TRBV5-4 | - | 11 | TGTGCCAGCAGCCTGACTGGTGAGCAGTTCTTC | CASSLTGEQFF
TRBJ1-1 | - | TRBV2 | - | 11 | TGTGCCACCGGGCTTAGGACTGAAGCTTTCTTT | CATGLRTEAFF
TRBJ2-7 | - | TRBV6-2/TRBV6-3 | - | 14 | TGTGCCAGCAGTTACTCGGGGCAAGTTTACGAGCAGTACTTC | CASSYSGQVYEQYF
TRBJ2-5 | many | TRBV5-1 | - | 15 | TGCGCCAGCAGCTTGGATGGGACGGCACAAGAGACCCAGTACTTC | CASSLDGTAQETQYF
TRBJ2-1 | once | TRBV7-8 | - | 14 | TGTGCCAGCAGTTACCGCGATTCCTACAATGAGCAGTTCTTC | CASSYRDSYNEQFF
TRBJ1-1 | - | TRBV12-3/TRBV12-4 | - | 12 | TGTGCCAGCAGCTCTGGGGGGTTTGAAGCTTTCTTT | CASSSGGFEAFF
TRBJ2-1 | - | TRBV6-4 | - | 16 | TGTGCCAGCAGTGACGGGTCTTTTCTTGAGAGGAATGAGCAGTTCTTC | CASSDGSFLERNEQFF
TRBJ1-6 | once | TRBV5-1 | - | 15 | TGCGCCAGCAGCTTGGAAGACCAGGGGAATTCACCCCTCCACTTT | CASSLEDQGNSPLHF
TRBJ1-1 | - | TRBV20-1 | - | 14 | TGCAGTGCTAGTTGGGCGGGGTTTGGGACTGAAGCTTTCTTT | CSASWAGFGTEAFF
TRBJ1-4 | - | TRBV14 | - | 14 | TGTGCCAGCAGCCGATACAGGACAGACGAAAAACTGTTTTTT | CASSRYRTDEKLFF
TRBJ2-3 | - | TRBV11-1 | TRBD2 | 16 | TGTGCCAGCAGCGTCCCGGGACTAGCGGGAGAGGGCACGCAGTATTTT | CASSVPGLAGEGTQYF
TRBJ1-4 | - | TRBV7-9 | - | 15 | TGTGCCAGCAGCAGCTACACCTTAACTAATGAAAAACTGTTTTTT | CASSSYTLTNEKLFF
TRBJ1-6 | - | TRBV7-2 | - | 15 | TGTGCCAGCAGCCCGAGTGTAGGGGCAAATTCACCCCTCCACTTT | CASSPSVGANSPLHF
TRBJ1-1 | - | TRBV4-3 | - | 13 | TGCGCCAGCAGTCTGTCAGTATACACTGAAGCTTTCTTT | CASSLSVYTEAFF
TRBJ2-2 | - | TRBV25-1 | TRBD1 | 18 | TGTGCCAGCAGCGAAGGCAGCGGACAGGGGGCGAACACCGGGGAGCTGTTTTTT | CASSEGSGQGANTGELFF